This TCR beta chain was recorded in a study of T cells in Graves' hyperthyroidism and ophthalmopathy. Study details: Peripheral blood was drawn at first diagnosis, prior to all treatment. Study-wide findings and caveats: Ophthalmopathy was identified by the model a median 6.5 months ahead of onset.

CDR3 size: 13 residues. The ends were cut back, 3 bases at V and 5 bases at J, with 10 bases in the middle. This clonotype showed up many times. Antigen unknown. Amplification targeted TCR beta CDR3 regions from RNA transcripts. HTBI primers were used for first-round RT-PCR of the TCR CDR3. Using its own MiXCR run on the multiplex PCR reads, TCRdb lists one record per CDR3 protein. The sample gives approximately 420,000 distinct CDR3 sequences, around 14% of which show up once; around a third is in the top ten. The material sequenced was blood. This clonotype originated in a woman aged 25-40 years with Graves' hyperthyroidism. The J gene is TRBJ1-2, the V gene TRBV12-3 or TRBV12-4; TRBD1 is a possible D gene (5 bases). The CDR3 coding sequence is TGTGCCAGCAGTTTGATAGGGGAGTATGGCTACACCTTC. This translates into CASSLIGEYGYTF.